This is a list of T cell receptor beta chains from one sample in a study of cytomegalovirus exposure and HLA in healthy donors. Here immunoSEQ multiplex PCR was the method, and the copy in TCRdb shows in-frame clones only, minus some. The sample has over 150,000 clones, 68% seen once. The sequenced material came from PBMCs. The source is a man in his forties or fifties in good health and CMV-seronegative. Both conserved end residues are part of each CDR3. The D gene is left open where the match is weak. Only part of the rows carry a size: once, few, many, or a class if the clone is expanded.

CDR3	DNA	J	V	size	D
CASSQINSFEQFF	TGTGCCAGCAGCCAAATAAATAGCTTTGAGCAGTTCTTC	TRBJ2-1	TRBV4-2	.	.
CASSPGWGPYNEQFF	TGTGCCAGCAGTCCCGGTTGGGGCCCCTACAATGAGCAGTTCTTC	TRBJ2-1	TRBV6-1	.	.
CASSSGQMTVGETQYF	TGCGCCAGCAGCTCGGGACAGATGACAGTCGGGGAGACCCAGTACTTC	TRBJ2-5	TRBV5-1	few	TRBD1
CASSVGTALAKNIQYF	TGTGCCAGCAGTGTGGGGACAGCTCTAGCCAAAAACATTCAGTACTTC	TRBJ2-4	TRBV6-1	.	TRBD1
CASSTSGGAYNEQFF	TGCGCCAGCTCCACTAGCGGGGGGGCCTACAATGAGCAGTTCTTC	TRBJ2-1	TRBV5-1	.	TRBD2
CASSVTGGLSGANVLTF	TGTGCCAGCAGCGTAACAGGGGGGCTCTCTGGGGCCAACGTCCTGACTTTC	TRBJ2-6	TRBV9	few	TRBD1
CASSKTPTETGGSGANVLTF	TGCGCCAGCAGTAAAACTCCCACCGAGACAGGGGGCTCTGGGGCCAACGTCCTGACTTTC	TRBJ2-6	TRBV5-1	.	TRBD1
CASSNVSYTEAFF	TGTGCCAGTAGTAATGTGAGTTACACTGAAGCTTTCTTT	TRBJ1-1	TRBV19	.	.
CATYSQGRHEQYF	TGTGCCACCTATTCACAGGGGAGGCACGAGCAGTACTTC	TRBJ2-7	TRBV6-5	.	.
CASSQVSAGGYMAKNIQYF	TGCGCCAGCAGCCAAGTCAGTGCAGGGGGCTATATGGCCAAAAACATTCAGTACTTC	TRBJ2-4	TRBV4-1	.	TRBD1
CASSIDRRQTVAQHF	TGTGCCAGTAGTATAGATAGGAGACAGACAGTGGCCCAGCATTTT	TRBJ1-5	TRBV19	.	.
CASSPGQGEGEQYF	TGTGCCAGCAGTCCGGGACAGGGAGAAGGCGAGCAGTACTTC	TRBJ2-7	TRBV5-6	.	TRBD1
CASSQVTGLAKNIQYF	TGCGCCAGCAGCCAAGTTACAGGCTTAGCCAAAAACATTCAGTACTTC	TRBJ2-4	TRBV4-1	.	.
CASSPGTQGVNSPLHF	TGTGCCAGTAGTCCGGGAACACAGGGAGTTAATTCACCCCTCCACTTT	TRBJ1-6	TRBV19	.	.
CASTTGQVFNQPQHF	TGTGCCAGCACCACGGGACAGGTTTTCAATCAGCCCCAGCATTTT	TRBJ1-5	TRBV27	.	TRBD1
CASRIGGRSPLHF	TGTGCCAGCAGAATCGGGGGGAGATCACCCCTCCACTTT	TRBJ1-6	TRBV28	few	.
CASSAGLAGGLTDTQYF	TGTGCCAGCAGCGCAGGACTAGCGGGGGGCCTCACAGATACGCAGTATTTT	TRBJ2-3	TRBV7-9	.	TRBD2